This is a list of T cell receptor beta chains from one sample in a study of preoperative IRX-2 immunotherapy in early breast cancer. TCRdb keeps only in-frame clones here, not all; method: immunoSEQ multiplex PCR. Here the sample spans around 13,000 clones, approximately 91% being singletons. Sample acquisition took place from a patient treated with IRX-2 immunotherapy. The receptor source for this set is a human donor with breast cancer. Each CDR3 is given without its conserved first and last residue.

CDR3 protein: ASSLEGEYGYT; V gene: TRBV5-1; J gene: TRBJ1-2
CDR3 protein: ASTDQGYGYT; V gene: TRBV5-1; J gene: TRBJ1-2
CDR3 protein: ASSLVGGESYNEQF; V gene: TRBV5-1; J gene: TRBJ2-1
CDR3 protein: ASSFSRVNTEAF; V gene: TRBV27; J gene: TRBJ1-1
CDR3 protein: ASSDWWEQY; V gene: TRBV6-1; J gene: TRBJ2-7
CDR3 protein: ASSWKQAFHEQY; V gene: TRBV7-2; J gene: TRBJ2-7
CDR3 protein: ASSLWSGTDRRETQY; V gene: TRBV5-4; J gene: TRBJ2-5
CDR3 protein: ASGPDREKLF; V gene: TRBV10-1; J gene: TRBJ1-4
CDR3 protein: ASSLEGGGQPQH; V gene: TRBV7-6; J gene: TRBJ1-5
CDR3 protein: ASSSSGGGYGYT; V gene: TRBV7-2; J gene: TRBJ1-2
CDR3 protein: ASSSSGGYEQY; V gene: TRBV7-3; J gene: TRBJ2-7
CDR3 protein: ASNGDYTDTQY; V gene: TRBV2; J gene: TRBJ2-3
CDR3 protein: ASSSGYVGETQY; V gene: TRBV5-4; J gene: TRBJ2-5
CDR3 protein: ASRSGQGGRETEAF; V gene: TRBV19; J gene: TRBJ1-1
CDR3 protein: ASSQGIRGGDRNNEQF; V gene: TRBV4-1; J gene: TRBJ2-1
CDR3 protein: SVDKGVALSEGYT; V gene: TRBV29-1; J gene: TRBJ1-2
CDR3 protein: ASSPGGRGYGYT; V gene: TRBV7-9; J gene: TRBJ1-2
CDR3 protein: ASSGGVDNEQF; V gene: TRBV18; J gene: TRBJ2-1
CDR3 protein: ASSGGGLSYGYT; V gene: TRBV6-1; J gene: TRBJ1-2
CDR3 protein: ASSPLAGGVSGELF; V gene: TRBV5-4; J gene: TRBJ2-2
CDR3 protein: ASGTVKLSGNTIY; V gene: TRBV28; J gene: TRBJ1-3
CDR3 protein: ASSPLGTQAF; V gene: TRBV7-8; J gene: TRBJ1-1
CDR3 protein: ASSSGWEGTGNTIY; V gene: TRBV28; J gene: TRBJ1-3
CDR3 protein: ASSPGTLGKDTQY; V gene: TRBV19; J gene: TRBJ2-3
CDR3 protein: ASTLGLTNTGELF; V gene: TRBV6-5; J gene: TRBJ2-2
CDR3 protein: SDDRTFEAF; V gene: TRBV20-1; J gene: TRBJ1-1
CDR3 protein: ASSLGQGLSGNEQF; V gene: TRBV7-9; J gene: TRBJ2-1
CDR3 protein: ASSFGVNEQF; V gene: TRBV6-5; J gene: TRBJ2-1
CDR3 protein: ASRSGQGGSYEQY; V gene: TRBV5-1; J gene: TRBJ2-7
CDR3 protein: ASSAGGRVGAEAF; V gene: TRBV18; J gene: TRBJ1-1
CDR3 protein: ASMGGQANEKLF; V gene: TRBV6-6; J gene: TRBJ1-4
CDR3 protein: ASSDGQGGYEQY; V gene: TRBV10-2; J gene: TRBJ2-7
CDR3 protein: ASSAGQGPNEKLF; V gene: TRBV9; J gene: TRBJ1-4
CDR3 protein: ASSGQGYEQY; V gene: TRBV9; J gene: TRBJ2-7
CDR3 protein: ASSLEPGQGSLETQY; V gene: TRBV5-1; J gene: TRBJ2-5
CDR3 protein: AIRARVRGEYNEQF; V gene: TRBV10-3; J gene: TRBJ2-1
CDR3 protein: ASVDLGGNQPQH; V gene: TRBV6-1; J gene: TRBJ1-5
CDR3 protein: ASSAGQNTEAF; V gene: TRBV18; J gene: TRBJ1-1
CDR3 protein: ASRGTAYNEQF; V gene: TRBV5-1; J gene: TRBJ2-1
CDR3 protein: ASSFGQEWDSPLH; V gene: TRBV11-3; J gene: TRBJ1-6
CDR3 protein: ASSSPRGSSPLH; V gene: TRBV11-2; J gene: TRBJ1-6
CDR3 protein: ASSLLAGGTGELF; V gene: TRBV5-1; J gene: TRBJ2-2
CDR3 protein: ASSQQLYRAKDTGELF; V gene: TRBV7-9; J gene: TRBJ2-2
CDR3 protein: ASSLLAGGLADTQY; V gene: TRBV28; J gene: TRBJ2-3
CDR3 protein: ASSLVTFGGTNEKLF; V gene: TRBV7-9; J gene: TRBJ1-4
CDR3 protein: ASSAEPRGRTEAF; V gene: TRBV19; J gene: TRBJ1-1